This T cell receptor (beta chain) was identified during a study of T cell responses to AZD1222 COVID-19 vaccine. Study outcomes and limitations: In the spike-specific TCR repertoire, nearly half reportedly target unmutated variant regions.

This CDR3 contains 15 residues. Trimming shortened V by 3 bases and J by 3 bases, and 12 bases separated the two germline ends. CDR1 is SEHNR and CDR2 is FQNEAQ in the germline V gene (reference sequence). This table comes from immunoSEQ multiplex PCR, and its TCRdb copy is limited to in-frame clones, with some not included. The data contain 90,000 to 95,000 clones, about 90% of them seen just once; the ten biggest clones take up around 6.9%. A word on this clone: The antigen remains undetermined.

Sequences were derived from peripheral blood, sampled on day 0 of AZD1222 vaccination. The TCR originated in an adult in good health. This sequence joins TRBV7-9 and TRBJ2-1; tentative D call: TRBD1 (5 bases). DNA for the CDR3: TGTGCCAGCAGCTTTCAGGAAAGGGGCTACAATGAGCAGTTCTTC. It encodes CASSFQERGYNEQFF.